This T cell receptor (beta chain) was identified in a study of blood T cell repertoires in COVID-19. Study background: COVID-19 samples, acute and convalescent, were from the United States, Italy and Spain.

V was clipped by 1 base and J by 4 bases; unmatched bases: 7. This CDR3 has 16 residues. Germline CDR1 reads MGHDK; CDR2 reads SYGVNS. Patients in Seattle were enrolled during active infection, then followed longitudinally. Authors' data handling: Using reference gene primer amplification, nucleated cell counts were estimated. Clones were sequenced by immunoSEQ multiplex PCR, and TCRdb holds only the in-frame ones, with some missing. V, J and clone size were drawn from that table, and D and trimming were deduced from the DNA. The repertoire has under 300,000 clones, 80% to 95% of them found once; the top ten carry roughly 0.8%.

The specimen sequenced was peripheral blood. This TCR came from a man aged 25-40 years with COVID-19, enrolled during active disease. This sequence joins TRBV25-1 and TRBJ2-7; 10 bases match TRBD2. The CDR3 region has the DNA TGTGCCAGCAGTGAATCAAGCGGGGGGGCTTTATACGAGCAGTACTTC. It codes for CASSESSGGALYEQYF.